This TCR beta chain was retrieved from a study of T cells after posttransplantation cyclophosphamide. Study-wide points: After PTCy, TRB diversity resembled that of CNI/methotrexate controls. Blood and skin or GI T cell repertoires showed limited TRB overlap.

Only in-frame clones appear in the TCRdb table, and some are missing; sequencing was by immunoSEQ multiplex PCR. The sample has about 25,000 clones, none seen only once. This clone was picked up many times. No antigen is known for it. This CDR3 is 14 amino acids long. Germline V CDR1 and CDR2: MNHNS, SASEGT. The V end lost 5 bases, the J end lost 6 bases, and 16 bases lay between the germline ends. This receptor was taken from a woman aged 45-65 years in good health, CMV-negative, and a related stem cell transplant donor. The J gene is TRBJ1-1, the V gene TRBV6-1; D remains ambiguous. The sample comprised PBMCs. The CDR3 loop is CASSQGSGSSEAFF. In nucleotides, the CDR3 is TGTGCCAGCAGTCAAGGGTCCGGGTCATCTGAAGCTTTCTTT.